This T cell receptor (beta chain) appears in the sequencing data of a study of OX40 agonist ivuxolimab in advanced cancers. Context from the whole study: Ivuxolimab was a fully human IgG2 agonistic monoclonal antibody targeting the costimulatory receptor OX40 (CD134). Among the approximately 50 dose-escalation patients, about 20 had hepatocellular carcinoma, approximately 15 melanoma, 9 renal cell carcinoma and 9 head and neck cancer. Intravenous ivuxolimab was administered to patients every 2 weeks at six dose levels: 0.01, 0.1, 0.3, 1.5, 3 and 10 mg/kg. In the dose-escalation cohort, 70% to 90% of patients were male, and the mean age was 60 years with a range of roughly 20 to 79. Three dose-escalation patients achieved partial responses, one with hepatocellular carcinoma and two with cutaneous melanoma. Peripheral TCRbeta sequencing aimed to test whether ivuxolimab altered TCR sequence diversity and caused clonal T-cell expansion. The paper reports the monotherapy dose-escalation portion (N of about 50 patients) of the phase I ivuxolimab trial. Prior anti-PD-1, anti-PD-L1 or anti-CTLA-4 therapy was permitted, and checkpoint inhibitors had been received by less than 45% of dose-escalation patients.

The trial excluded patients who had a history of autoimmune disease or were on systemic immunosuppression. In every dose cohort, peripheral blood was drawn for TCR sequencing at baseline, cycle 4 day 1, and cycle 7 day 1. The samples were drawn from a first-in-human, open-label, multicenter phase I dose-escalation trial of ivuxolimab. Adults with locally advanced or metastatic melanoma, renal cell, hepatocellular, or head and neck squamous cell carcinoma were enrolled in the trial. Before TCR sequencing, CD4+ T cells and CD8+ T cells were sorted from peripheral blood as separate populations. Worth noting for this clone: This clone's antigen is unknown. Per-base quality was not reported, and no clone a single base away is much larger than it.

Genomic DNA was isolated from the sorted cells so that the TCRbeta CDR3 region could be sequenced. The immunoSEQ Assay was used for sequencing of TCRbeta CDR3 regions. As stored in TCRdb, this immuneACCESS dataset retains in-frame rearrangements with V and J assigned. A fraction of the clones does not appear; measured against another copy, unresolved V genes explain less than half of the discrepancy, and the remainder lacks a known reason. For this sample there are about 83,000 clones; approximately 84% appear just once. The ten largest clonotypes hold under 8% of the sample. CDR1 is given as GTSNPN and CDR2 as SVGIG, both from the germline V gene (reference sequence). The CDR3, from cysteine to phenylalanine, totals 14 residues. Only CDR3 DNA is held: 42 bases, read in frame from base 1. V is pruned by 0 bases and J by 3 bases, leaving 5 bases of the junction without a gene match. General study outcomes and caveats: Antigen specificity was not determined for the clonally expanded peripheral T cells. At doses of 0.1 to 3.0 mg/kg, clonal expansion of both CD4+ and CD8+ T cells in blood was seen between baseline and week 6. After ivuxolimab, expanded clones were on average more numerous among CD8+ T cells than among CD4+ T cells. In partial responders in the 0.1-3.0 mg/kg groups, normalized peripheral clonal expansion was found to be among the lowest, especially among CD8+ T cells. Low levels of normalized T-cell clonal expansion were also seen in some patients who did not respond.

The chain is made from TRBV30 and TRBJ2-7; the central 7 bases match TRBD1. The specimen comprised CD4+ or CD8+ T cells sorted from blood, sampled in a trial of the OX40 agonist ivuxolimab. The sequence derives from an adult with an advanced solid tumor such as melanoma, head and neck, liver or kidney cancer. The DNA sequence reads TGTGCCTGGAGTGTAAAACAGGGGAACTACGAGCAGTACTTC. It translates to CAWSVKQGNYEQYF.